This TCR beta chain appears in the sequencing data of a study of OX40 agonist ivuxolimab in advanced cancers. Study-wide results and limits: Normalized T-cell clonal expansion was also low in a subset of nonresponders. The mean number of expanded clones was higher in CD8+ T cells than in CD4+.

Per germline, CDR1 MNHNY and CDR2 SVGAGI (reference sequence). The V end was cut by 4 bases, the J end by 9 bases, with 10 bases between. There are 12 residues in the CDR3. Drawing of blood for sampling happened at baseline, at cycle 4 day 1, and at cycle 7 day 1. Measured with immunoSEQ multiplex PCR; TCRdb has only the in-frame clones, and not every one. Found here are approximately 67,000 clones, roughly 80% of them singletons; the top ten hold 2% to 2.5%. A word on this clone: Its specificity is unknown.

Sequenced here: CD4+ or CD8+ T cells sorted from blood, sampled in a trial of the OX40 agonist ivuxolimab. The clonotype originates from an adult with an advanced solid tumor such as melanoma, head and neck, liver or kidney cancer. This chain connects TRBV6-6 to TRBJ2-1; D is ambiguous. In DNA form, the CDR3 reads TGTGCCAGCAGTTTTGGGCTCGGTGAGCAGTTCTTC. Protein sequence: CASSFGLGEQFF.